The 30 T cell receptor beta chains presented below share a single source sample, sequenced in a study of preoperative IRX-2 immunotherapy in early breast cancer. Measured with immunoSEQ multiplex PCR; TCRdb has only the in-frame clones, and not every one. Of roughly 25,000 clones in the sample, over 75% were seen once. Treatment specified: preoperative locoregional IRX-2 cytokine immunotherapy. The material was tumor tissue, obtained after IRX-2 immunotherapy. Receptors were obtained from a human donor with breast cancer.

DNA for the CDR3: TGTGCCAGCAGCACCCGACAGGGGAGAACGGATGAGCAGTTCTTC. Translating gives CASSTRQGRTDEQFF. The chain recombines TRBV9 with TRBJ2-1, with 8 bases lining up with TRBD1. J lost 8 bases, V lost 4 bases, and 11 bases had no gene match. Germline lookup yields CDR1 SGDLS and CDR2 YYNGEE. The CDR3 has 15 residues.

As DNA, the CDR3 is TGCGCCAGCAGCTATCAGGGGGAATCTGGAAACACCATATATTTT. This sequence encodes CASSYQGESGNTIYF. The rearrangement joins TRBV5-1 to TRBJ1-3, with TRBD1 matching 7 bases. The V gene's germline CDR1 is SGHRS and CDR2 YFSETQ. CDR3 size: 15 residues. Losses at the gene ends were 3 bases for V and 1 base for J; bases not matched to a gene: 4.

CDR3 in DNA: TGTGCCAGCCTAGGGGTGACCGGGGAGCTGTTTTTT. It encodes CASLGVTGELFF. This rearrangement joins TRBV6-5 to TRBJ2-2; D is possibly TRBD1 (5 bases). V lost 8 bases and J lost 5, with 9 bases in between. The germline CDR1 and CDR2 sequences are MNHEY and SVGAGI. The CDR3 covers 12 residues.

The rearrangement links TRBV30 to TRBJ2-5; D is possibly TRBD1 (6 bases). The germline CDR1 and CDR2 sequences are GTSNPN and SVGIG (reference sequence). The V gene lost 7 bases and the J gene lost 5 bases, with 17 bases spanning the gap. The CDR3 contains 13 residues. As DNA, the CDR3 is TGTGCCTCTACAAAGACGAGGGGGGAGACCCAGTACTTC. Encoded protein: CASTKTRGETQYF.

The J gene is TRBJ2-1, the V gene TRBV19, with D unclear. V lost 5 bases and J lost 5, with 7 bases in between. Per the germline V gene, CDR1 is LNHDA and CDR2 is SQIVND (reference sequence). This CDR3 region has 12 residues. The CDR3 bases are TGTGCCAGTAGTCCTCGGGACAATGAGCAGTTCTTC. Protein sequence: CASSPRDNEQFF.

The chain carries TRBV10-1 and TRBJ2-3, with 13 positions matching TRBD2. Trimming took 0 bases from V and 5 from J; bases not matched to a gene: 5. This CDR3 spans 17 amino acids. Germline CDR1 and CDR2: WNHNN and SYGVQD (reference sequence). CDR3 coding DNA: TGCGCCAGCAGTGAGTCGGGACTAGCGGGGCAGGGAGATACGCAGTATTTT. Translating it yields CASSESGLAGQGDTQYF.

The chain links TRBV9 to TRBJ2-3, with 9 bases fitting TRBD2. With V trimmed by 4 bases and J by 1 base, 4 bases remained unmatched. The CDR3 sequence is 15 residues long. CDR1 and CDR2 from the germline V gene are SGDLS and YYNGEE. The CDR3 loop reads CASSPRLAGTDTQYF. The CDR3 bases are TGTGCCAGCAGCCCCCGACTAGCGGGCACAGATACGCAGTATTTT.

The CDR3 loop reads CASSPQGNTEAFF. The CDR3 nucleotides read TGTGCCAGCAGCCCACAGGGGAACACTGAAGCTTTCTTT. The chain employs TRBV7-9 and TRBJ1-1; a weak D match, TRBD1 (6 bases). In germline, CDR1 is SEHNR, CDR2 FQNEAQ (reference sequence). Trimming removed 5 bases from V and 1 base from J, with 8 bases in between. The length of the CDR3 is 13 residues. Using reference TRBV7-9 and TRBJ1-1 for the parts outside the CDR3, the full variable domain is DTGVSQNPRHKITKRGQNVTFRCDPISEHNRLYWYRQTLGQGPEFLTYFQNEAQLEKSRLLSDRFSAERPKGSFSTLEIQRTEQGDSAMYLCASSPQGNTEAFFGQGTRLTVV.

This clone was found once. This rearrangement joins TRBV28 to TRBJ2-7, with D unclear. V lost 6 bases to trimming and J lost 3 bases, with 6 bases between them. The CDR3 is 11 amino acids. The germline gives CDR1 MDHEN, CDR2 SYDVKM. This CDR3 reads CASRSVYEQYF. CDR3 DNA: TGTGCCAGCAGGAGCGTCTACGAGCAGTACTTC.

This clone has just one count. The rearrangement uses TRBV7-2 and TRBJ2-5; the D is unclear. The V gene lost 5 bases and the J gene lost 3 bases, with 7 bases spanning the gap. CDR3 length: 12 amino acids. Germline V gene lookup returns CDR1 SGHTA and CDR2 FQGNSA. CDR3 loop: CASSRVKETQYF. The CDR3 coding sequence is TGTGCCAGCAGCCGTGTTAAAGAGACCCAGTACTTC.

J is TRBJ1-4 and V is TRBV19; TRBD1 agrees at 10 bases. This CDR3 has 14 amino acids. The J segment lost 8 bases and the V segment lost 7 bases, leaving 7 bases of the junction unmatched. Per the germline V gene, CDR1 is LNHDA and CDR2 is SQIVND (reference sequence). CDR3 in DNA: TGTGCCAGTACAGAGACAGGGGGCAGGGAAAAACTGTTTTTT. This codes for CASTETGGREKLFF.

The chain links TRBV5-1 to TRBJ2-7, with TRBD2 matching over 14 bases. Germline assignment: CDR1 SGHRS and CDR2 YFSETQ. The trim removed 7 bases at V and 7 bases at J, leaving 13 bases unmatched. The CDR3 is 16 amino acids. CDR3 sequence reads: CASSNRGTSGGGEQYF. CDR3 DNA: TGCGCCAGCTCAAACCGAGGGACTAGCGGGGGAGGAGAGCAGTACTTC. Variable domain in full (rest from reference TRBV5-1 and TRBJ2-7): KAGVTQTPRYLIKTRGQQVTLSCSPISGHRSVSWYQQTPGQGLQFLFEYFSETQRNKGNFPGRFSGRQFSNSRSEMNVSTLELGDSALYLCASSNRGTSGGGEQYFGPGTRLTVT.

This chain connects TRBV6-6 to TRBJ1-5; 7 nucleotides line up with TRBD1. The J segment lost 0 bases and the V segment lost 5 bases, leaving 7 bases of the junction unmatched. There are 16 residues in the CDR3. Germline V gene sequence: CDR1 MNHNY, CDR2 SVGAGI (reference sequence). CDR3: CASSPGQGVSNQPQHF. CDR3 DNA sequence: TGTGCCAGCAGTCCCGGGCAGGGGGTTAGCAATCAGCCCCAGCATTTT.

The chain couples TRBV30 to TRBJ1-3; D ambiguous. The ends were cut back, 5 bases at V and 7 bases at J, with 6 bases in the middle. This CDR3 has 10 amino acids. Germline CDR1 GTSNPN, CDR2 SVGIG (reference sequence). The CDR3 protein is CAWVTNTIYF. The CDR3 DNA follows: TGTGCCTGGGTTACGAACACCATATATTTT.

The CDR3 loop reads CASSLTGSGNEKLFF. Here the CDR3 DNA reads TGCGCCAGCAGCCTAACAGGGAGTGGTAATGAAAAACTGTTTTTT. This chain joins TRBV5-1 and TRBJ1-4, with D possibly matching TRBD1 (6 bases). Germline CDR1 is SGHRS and CDR2 is YFSETQ. V was pared by 4 bases and J by 4 bases, with 14 bases between. The CDR3 has 15 amino acids.

V gene TRBV2 combines with J gene TRBJ1-2; D gene ambiguous. The CDR3 sequence is 12 residues long. Germline V gene lookup returns CDR1 SNHLY and CDR2 FYNNEI. With 6 bases removed from V and 7 bases from J, the gap between germline ends came to 12 bases. CDR3 region: CASRPGDFGYTF. CDR3 DNA: TGTGCCAGCAGGCCCGGCGACTTTGGCTACACCTTC.

The chain employs TRBV30 and TRBJ1-6; D is perhaps TRBD1 (6 bases). The germline V gene encodes CDR1 GTSNPN and CDR2 SVGIG (reference sequence). V was trimmed by 1 base and J by 0 bases, leaving 10 bases between them. This CDR3 is built from 16 residues. The CDR3 DNA is TGTGCCTGGAGTGGGACAGCCAGCTCCTATAATTCACCCCTCCACTTT. Residues: CAWSGTASSYNSPLHF.

The chain combines TRBV7-2 with TRBJ1-2, with 7 positions matching TRBD1. V lost 5 bases to trimming and J lost 4 bases; unmatched junction nucleotides: 7. This CDR3 is built from 14 residues. Per germline, CDR1 SGHTA and CDR2 FQGNSA. The CDR3 DNA follows: TGTGCCAGCAGCCCTGCTGGACAGGTCTATGGCTACACCTTC. This gives the protein CASSPAGQVYGYTF.

The chain combines TRBV15 with TRBJ1-4; D possibly corresponds to TRBD1 (5 bases). The V gene's germline CDR1 is LNHNV and CDR2 YYDKDF (reference sequence). Trimming removed 0 bases from V and 4 bases from J, with 12 bases in between. This CDR3 region has 16 residues. The CDR3 bases are TGTGCCACCAGCAGAGATCAGGGCAGCCGTAATGAAAAACTGTTTTTT. Protein: CATSRDQGSRNEKLFF.

The genes are TRBV30 and TRBJ1-6, with D maybe TRBD1 (6 bases). CDR3 size: 16 residues. Deletions cut 0 bases from V and 6 bases from J, with 15 bases between. Per the germline V gene, CDR1 is GTSNPN and CDR2 is SVGIG (reference sequence). The CDR3 here is CAWSVPGQKLNSPLHF. CDR3 DNA: TGTGCCTGGAGTGTACCTGGACAGAAACTTAATTCACCCCTCCACTTT.

This clone was counted between two and nine times. The V gene is TRBV11-2, the J gene TRBJ1-4, with a possible D match to TRBD1 (5 bases). Trimming stripped 4 bases from V and 8 bases from J, with 17 bases between. Germline V CDR1 and CDR2: SGHAT, FQNNGV. The CDR3 runs to 15 residues. CDR3 residues: CASSSERDLREKLFF. In nucleotides, the CDR3 is TGTGCCAGCAGCTCCGAGCGGGACCTGCGAGAAAAACTGTTTTTT.

This sequence joins TRBV2 and TRBJ2-7; 9 bases align to TRBD2. V gave up 3 bases and J gave up 8 bases; unmatched junction bases: 8. CDR3 length: 14 amino acids. Germline loops: CDR1 SNHLY, CDR2 FYNNEI. The CDR3 spells CASSEAGGGEKQYF. CDR3 sequence (DNA): TGTGCCAGCAGTGAGGCGGGAGGGGGCGAAAAGCAGTACTTC.

This chain uses TRBV30 with TRBJ2-2; D remains ambiguous. With 1 base removed from V and 4 bases from J, the gap between germline ends came to 10 bases. Per the germline V gene, CDR1 is GTSNPN and CDR2 is SVGIG (reference sequence). The CDR3 loop spans 14 amino acids. CDR3 sequence (DNA): TGTGCCTGGAGTGGCAGGTTCGGCACCGGGGAGCTGTTTTTT. Translated, it gives CAWSGRFGTGELFF.

V is TRBV19 and J is TRBJ2-4; perhaps TRBD1 as D (7 bases). Trimming removed 1 base from V and 3 bases from J, with 10 bases in between. Germline values: CDR1 LNHDA, CDR2 SQIVND (reference sequence). The CDR3 is 15 amino acids. CDR3 DNA: TGTGCCAGTAGTATAGGACAGGGAGGCAAAAACATTCAGTACTTC. This encodes CASSIGQGGKNIQYF. Looking up the rest from reference TRBV19 and TRBJ2-4 gives the full variable domain: DGGITQSPKYLFRKEGQNVTLSCEQNLNHDAMYWYRQDPGQGLRLIYYSQIVNDFQKGDIAEGYSVSREKKESFPLTVTSAQKNPTAFYLCASSIGQGGKNIQYFGAGTRLSVL.

The J gene is TRBJ2-4, the V gene TRBV5-6; 8 nucleotides line up with TRBD1. The CDR3 has 14 amino acids. Germline loops: CDR1 SGHDT, CDR2 YYEEEE. Trimming removed 3 bases from V and 7 bases from J; junction bases left unmatched: 6. The CDR3 loop is CASSYLAGGNIQYF. The CDR3 DNA reads TGTGCCAGCAGCTATCTCGCAGGGGGCAACATTCAGTACTTC.

V gene TRBV10-2 combines with J gene TRBJ1-5, with D possibly TRBD1 on 5 matching bases. Trimming removed 6 bases from V and 5 bases from J, with 17 bases in between. CDR1 is WSHSY, CDR2 SAAADI, per germline. This CDR3 comprises 15 residues. CDR3 sequence reads: CASSDGTRGYQPQHF. In DNA, the CDR3 is TGCGCCAGCAGCGACGGGACGCGGGGTTATCAGCCCCAGCATTTT.

With regard to this clone: An end of the junction differs from the germline gene, which may be a read error. J is TRBJ2-2 and V is TRBV7-2; D call uncertain. There are 16 residues in the CDR3. Germline CDR1 and CDR2: SGHTA and FQGNSA. CDR3 residues: CASSLDRQLNTEELFF. CDR3 DNA: TGTGCCAGCAGCTTAGATCGCCAGTTGAACACCGAGGAGCTGTTTTTT.

J is TRBJ1-2 and V is TRBV21-1. TRBV21-1 is an annotated pseudogene. CDR3 size: 13 residues. The CDR3 DNA reads TGTGCCAGCAGCATGAGGGGGGACTATGGCTACACCTTC. Encoded protein: CASSMRGDYGYTF.

The gene calls are TRBV6-6 and TRBJ2-7, with D perhaps matching TRBD1 (5 bases). The CDR3 contains 15 residues. Trimming removed 6 bases from V and 5 bases from J, with 20 bases in between. CDR1 is MNHNY and CDR2 is SVGAGI in the germline V gene (reference sequence). The CDR3 region has the DNA TGTGCCAGCAGCCAGACAGCCCTGTTCCCCAACGAGCAGTACTTC. This encodes CASSQTALFPNEQYF.

This clone was picked up one time. This chain connects TRBV30 to TRBJ1-2; 7 bases line up with TRBD1. This CDR3 is built from 18 residues. CDR1 is GTSNPN, CDR2 SVGIG, per germline (reference sequence). The ends lost 1 base at V and 0 bases at J; junction bases unmatched: 14. CDR3 in amino acids: CAWSGTGFRGEPNYGYTF. The CDR3 nucleotides read TGTGCCTGGAGTGGGACAGGCTTTCGGGGGGAACCTAACTATGGCTACACCTTC.